This entry lists 6 T cell receptor beta chains sequenced from one sample in a study of T cell responses to AZD1222 COVID-19 vaccine. The table came from immunoSEQ multiplex PCR; TCRdb's copy has only in-frame clones and leaves some out. Of around 140,000 clones in the sample, 85% to 95% are singletons; the top ten hold 9% to 15%. The specimen comprised peripheral blood, sampled after recovery from COVID-19. All receptors derive from an adult who had recovered from COVID-19.

This chain uses TRBV4-1 with TRBJ2-7, with D perhaps TRBD1 or TRBD2 (5 bases each). This CDR3 comprises 14 residues. The V end was cut by 3 bases, the J end by 0 bases, with 9 bases between. Per the germline V gene, CDR1 is MGHRA and CDR2 is YSYEKL. CDR3 region: CASSQSGASYEQYF. In nucleotides, the CDR3 is TGCGCCAGCAGCCAGTCCGGGGCCTCCTACGAGCAGTACTTC.

The rearrangement joins TRBV7-3 to TRBJ2-1; maybe TRBD2 (7 bases). V was clipped by 2 bases and J by 15 bases, with 14 bases between them. Germline V gene sequence: CDR1 SGHTA, CDR2 FQGTGA. The CDR3 spans 12 residues. The CDR3 nucleotides are TGTGCCAGCAGCTTAGGGAGGGACAAAATGTTCTTC. Protein sequence: CASSLGRDKMFF. The variable domain in full, completed from reference TRBV7-3 and TRBJ2-1, reads GAGVSQTPSNKVTEKGKYVELRCDPISGHTALYWYRQSLGQGPEFLIYFQGTGAADDSGLPNDRFFAVRPEGSVSTLKIQRTERGDSAVYLCASSLGRDKMFFGPGTRLTVL.

The chain couples TRBV10-3 to TRBJ2-1, with a possible D match to TRBD1 (6 bases). The germline V gene has CDR1 ENHRY and CDR2 SYGVKD. The CDR3 contains 15 residues. V lost 6 bases and J 8 bases, leaving 20 bases between the germline ends. In DNA form, the CDR3 reads TGTGCCATCAGACGCTGGGCAGGGGTGAGGGATGAGCAGTTCTTC. Translating it yields CAIRRWAGVRDEQFF.

The chain has TRBV5-1 and TRBJ2-3; TRBD1 aligns across 8 bases. Germline assignment: CDR1 SGHRS and CDR2 YFSETQ. The CDR3 is 12 amino acids. J lost 6 bases, V lost 9 bases, and 6 bases had no gene match. As DNA, the CDR3 is TGCGCCACCCGCCAGGGGGCGGATACGCAGTATTTT. Protein product: CATRQGADTQYF.

The V call is TRBV12-5, the J call TRBJ1-2; tentative D call: TRBD1 (5 bases). V lost 7 bases and J lost 6, with 18 bases in between. There are 14 residues in the CDR3. Germline values: CDR1 LGHNT, CDR2 FRNRAP. The CDR3 coding sequence is TGTGCTAGTGCCCTAGGGACTTCCAGGGATGGCTACACCTTC. Translated: CASALGTSRDGYTF. The variable domain in full, completed from reference TRBV12-5 and TRBJ1-2, reads DARVTQTPRHKVTEMGQEVTMRCQPILGHNTVFWYRQTMMQGLELLAYFRNRAPLDDSGMPKDRFSAEMPDATLATLKIQPSEPRDSAVYFCASALGTSRDGYTFGSGTRLTVV.

The CDR3 DNA follows: TGTGCCAGCAGTTGGGGCCCAAAGCGGGGGCTACACAATGAGCAGTTCTTC. Residues: CASSWGPKRGLHNEQFF. The J gene is TRBJ2-1, the V gene TRBV27, with 8 nucleotides matching TRBD2. This CDR3 contains 17 residues. Trimming at V came to 4 bases and at J to 5 bases, leaving 13 bases not matched to a gene. CDR1 is MNHEY, CDR2 SMNVEV, per germline (reference sequence).